One sample yielded the 10 T cell receptor beta chains listed below, sequenced in a study of blood T cell repertoires in COVID-19. TCRdb's copy holds only in-frame clones and misses some; the assay was immunoSEQ multiplex PCR. The sample contains over 45,000 clones, around 84% of which appear only once. Material: peripheral blood. All receptors come from a man aged 45-65 years with active COVID-19.

This chain uses TRBV2 with TRBJ1-4, with 9 bases identical to TRBD1. With 4 bases clipped from V and 8 bases from J, the junction kept 5 bases outside the gene matches. This CDR3 is built from 14 residues. Germline V gives CDR1 SNHLY, CDR2 FYNNEI. The CDR3 coding sequence is TGTGCCAGCAGTGGGGGACAGGGATTGGAAAAACTGTTTTTT. Amino acid sequence: CASSGGQGLEKLFF. Combining the CDR3 with reference TRBV2 and TRBJ1-4 gives the whole variable domain EPEVTQTPSHQVTQMGQEVILRCVPISNHLYFYWYRQILGQKVEFLVSFYNNEISEKSEIFDDQFSVERPDGSNFTLKIRSTKLEDSAMYFCASSGGQGLEKLFFGSGTQLSVL.

DNA for the CDR3: TGTGCCATCAGTGAGCGGGGGGCCCGCACAGATACGCAGTATTTT. Translating it yields CAISERGARTDTQYF. V gene TRBV10-3 combines with J gene TRBJ2-3; D perhaps matches TRBD2 (7 bases). V lost 2 bases to trimming and J lost 1 base, with 10 bases between them. CDR1 is ENHRY and CDR2 is SYGVKD in the germline V gene. The CDR3 has 15 residues.

This CDR3 is CASSLGTETQYF. CDR3 nucleotide sequence: TGTGCCAGCAGTCTGGGCACGGAAACCCAGTACTTC. This chain connects TRBV6-2 or TRBV6-3 to TRBJ2-5; D gene ambiguous. Germline V gene data show CDR1 as MNHEY and CDR2 as SVGEGT. The V gene lost 5 bases and the J gene lost 8 bases, with 12 bases spanning the gap. This CDR3 comprises 12 residues.

The chain combines TRBV5-4 with TRBJ1-2; TRBD1 matches at 9 bases. The CDR3 is 15 amino acids. Germline CDR1 is SGHNT and CDR2 is YYREEE (reference sequence). J lost 5 bases, V lost 1 base, and 6 bases had no gene match. The CDR3 DNA reads TGTGCCAGCAGCTTGCGAACAGGGGGCGTATATGGCTACACCTTC. As protein: CASSLRTGGVYGYTF.

CDR3 coding DNA: TGCGCCAGCAGCCAAGTTGGACAGGGTGCGGGTGAAGCTTTCTTT. Translating it yields CASSQVGQGAGEAFF. V usage is TRBV4-1 and J usage is TRBJ1-1; 8 bases are a match to TRBD1. Trimming at V came to 1 base and at J to 7 bases, leaving 8 bases not matched to a gene. Germline assignment: CDR1 MGHRA and CDR2 YSYEKL. This CDR3 has 15 residues.

The chain couples TRBV6-5 to TRBJ1-4, with a possible D match to TRBD1 (5 bases). Germline V lookup: CDR1 MNHEY, CDR2 SVGAGI. The CDR3 is 16 amino acids. V gave up 0 bases and J gave up 2 bases, with 10 bases separating them. CDR3 sequence: CASSYSGVATNEKLFF. CDR3 DNA sequence: TGTGCCAGCAGTTACTCAGGGGTCGCGACTAATGAAAAACTGTTTTTT.

The J gene is TRBJ1-1, the V gene TRBV23-1, with 7 bases identical to TRBD1. TRBV23-1 is noted as an ORF with a role that remains uncertain. The CDR3 covers 15 residues. V lost 3 bases and J lost 3; bases outside the gene matches: 7. CDR3 residues: CASSHNRGGDTEAFF. CDR3 nucleotide sequence: TGCGCCAGCAGTCACAACAGGGGAGGTGACACTGAAGCTTTCTTT.

This clone was found once. This rearrangement joins TRBV4-3 to TRBJ1-3; D not resolved. The CDR3 runs to 17 residues. CDR1 LGHNA and CDR2 YSLEER come from the germline V gene. V was trimmed by 0 bases and J by 0 bases, leaving 12 bases between them. CDR3 coding DNA: TGCGCCAGCAGCCAAGAACAGTTCACTGCCTCTGGAAACACCATATATTTT. It specifies CASSQEQFTASGNTIYF.

This clone was detected only a few times. CDR3 bases: TGTGCCAGCAGTTACTCGTGGCAGGGGGTGCATGGCTACACCTTC. Its protein product is CASSYSWQGVHGYTF. The chain joins TRBV6-5 to TRBJ1-2; 7 bases are a match to TRBD1. V was pared by 0 bases and J by 6 bases, with 7 bases of the junction left unmatched. CDR3 length: 15 residues. In germline, CDR1 is MNHEY, CDR2 SVGAGI.

The chain employs TRBV6-5 and TRBJ2-7, with D hard to call. V lost 8 bases to trimming and J lost 2 bases, with 13 bases between them. Germline V gene sequence: CDR1 MNHEY, CDR2 SVGAGI. This CDR3 is 13 amino acids long. CDR3 residues: CASRWQATYEQYF. The CDR3 DNA reads as TGTGCCAGCCGGTGGCAGGCGACCTACGAGCAGTACTTC.